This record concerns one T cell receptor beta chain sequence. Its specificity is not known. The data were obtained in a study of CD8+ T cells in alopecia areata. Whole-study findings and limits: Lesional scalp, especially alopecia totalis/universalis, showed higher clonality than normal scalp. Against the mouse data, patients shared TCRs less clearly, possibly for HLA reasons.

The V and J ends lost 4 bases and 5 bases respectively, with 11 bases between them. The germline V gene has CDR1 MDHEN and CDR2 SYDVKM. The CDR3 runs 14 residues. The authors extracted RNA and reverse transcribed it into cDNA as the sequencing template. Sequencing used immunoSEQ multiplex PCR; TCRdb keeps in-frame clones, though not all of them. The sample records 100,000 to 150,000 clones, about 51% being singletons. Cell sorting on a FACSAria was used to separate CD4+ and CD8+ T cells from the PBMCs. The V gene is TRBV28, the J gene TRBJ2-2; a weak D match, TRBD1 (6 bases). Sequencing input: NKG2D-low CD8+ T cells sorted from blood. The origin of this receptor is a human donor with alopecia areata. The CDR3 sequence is CASSSHQGTGELFF. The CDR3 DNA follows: TGTGCCAGCAGTTCCCACCAGGGGACCGGGGAGCTGTTTTTT.